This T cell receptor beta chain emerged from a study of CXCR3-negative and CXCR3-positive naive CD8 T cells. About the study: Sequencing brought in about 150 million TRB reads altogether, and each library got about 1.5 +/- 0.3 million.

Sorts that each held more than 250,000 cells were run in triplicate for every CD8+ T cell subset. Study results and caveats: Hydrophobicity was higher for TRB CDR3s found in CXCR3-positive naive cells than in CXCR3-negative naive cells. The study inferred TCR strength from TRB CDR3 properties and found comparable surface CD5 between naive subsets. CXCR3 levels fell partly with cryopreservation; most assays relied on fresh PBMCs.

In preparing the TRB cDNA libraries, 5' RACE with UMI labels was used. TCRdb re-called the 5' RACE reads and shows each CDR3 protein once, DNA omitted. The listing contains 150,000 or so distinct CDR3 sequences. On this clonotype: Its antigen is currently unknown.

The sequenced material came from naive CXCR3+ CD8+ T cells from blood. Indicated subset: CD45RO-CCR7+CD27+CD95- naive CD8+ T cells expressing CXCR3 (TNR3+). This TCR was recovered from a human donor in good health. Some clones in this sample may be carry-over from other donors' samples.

CDR3 region: CASSIASWGEQFF. The chain uses TRBV27 and TRBJ2-1. The CDR3 is 13 amino acids. CDR1 MNHEY and CDR2 SMNVEV come from the germline V gene (reference sequence).